The 24 T cell receptor beta chains reported below all come from one sample, sequenced in a study of blood T cell repertoires in COVID-19. Sequencing was performed with immunoSEQ multiplex PCR; in TCRdb, only in-frame clones are kept and a portion is missing. Of 300,000 to 400,000 clones listed, around 82% were seen once; the top ten hold roughly 3%. The sequenced sample was peripheral blood. These receptors all stem from a man aged 25-45 years with active or convalescent COVID-19.

DNA of the CDR3: TGTGCCAGCAGCTTTTGGGGACAGGGGGCGGGAAACACTGAAGCTTTCTTT. This translates into CASSFWGQGAGNTEAFF. The rearrangement links TRBV5-6 to TRBJ1-1; 12 bases match TRBD1. CDR3 length: 17 amino acids. V trimming: 2 bases; J trimming: 2 bases; junction bases outside the gene matches: 7. Germline assignment: CDR1 SGHDT and CDR2 YYEEEE.

This sequence joins TRBV9 and TRBJ2-1, with a weak D call TRBD2 (6 bases). The CDR3 runs to 17 residues. The germline V and J ends were trimmed by 0 bases and 3 bases, with 16 bases remaining between them. CDR1 SGDLS and CDR2 YYNGEE come from the germline V gene. The CDR3 region is CASSVGTTGAFYNEQFF. The CDR3 nucleotides are TGTGCCAGCAGCGTAGGGACTACCGGGGCCTTCTACAATGAGCAGTTCTTC. Full variable domain (missing parts from reference TRBV9 and TRBJ2-1): DSGVTQTPKHLITATGQRVTLRCSPRSGDLSVYWYQQSLDQGLQFLIQYYNGEERAKGNILERFSAQQFPDLHSELNLSSLELGDSALYFCASSVGTTGAFYNEQFFGPGTRLTVL.

The chain employs TRBV5-5 and TRBJ1-4, with TRBD1 as a possible D gene (5 bases). From germline, CDR1 is SGHKS and CDR2 YYEKEE (reference sequence). The V end lost 0 bases, the J end lost 0 bases, and 12 bases lay between the germline ends. The CDR3 totals 17 residues. The CDR3 sequence is CASSLVSTAATNEKLFF. The CDR3, as DNA: TGTGCCAGCAGCTTGGTATCGACAGCAGCAACTAATGAAAAACTGTTTTTT.

This clone has a handful of counts. The V and J genes are TRBV14 and TRBJ1-2; perhaps TRBD1 as D (6 bases). V gave up 4 bases and J gave up 3 bases, with 9 bases separating them. Germline CDR1 and CDR2: SGHDN and FVKESK. This CDR3 has 13 amino acids. The CDR3 region is CASSLQGYYGYTF. CDR3 nucleotides: TGTGCCAGCAGCCTACAGGGTTACTATGGCTACACCTTC.

Concerning this clone itself: The junction differs from germline at one of its ends, possibly a read error. The rearrangement uses TRBV10-3 and TRBJ1-2; D is uncertain. In germline, CDR1 is ENHRY, CDR2 SYGVKD. This CDR3 region has 13 residues. The DNA of the CDR3 is TGTGCCATCAGTGACAAGCCTAATTATGGCTACACCTTC. This gives the protein CAISDKPNYGYTF.

The count of this clone is one. The CDR3: CASSLAGGGADTQYF. The CDR3 DNA is TGTGCCAGCAGCTTAGCCGGGGGTGGGGCAGATACGCAGTATTTT. This chain links TRBV11-3 with TRBJ2-3; TRBD2 might be the D (6 bases). The V end was cut by 1 base, the J end by 4 bases, with 12 bases between. The CDR3 is 15 amino acids. Germline loops: CDR1 SGHNT, CDR2 YENEEA.

V and J are TRBV5-4 and TRBJ1-4; 8 nucleotides align to TRBD1. Looked up from germline, CDR1 is SGHNT and CDR2 is YYREEE (reference sequence). This CDR3 region has 16 residues. V trimming: 4 bases; J trimming: 0 bases; junction bases outside the gene matches: 5. In DNA, the CDR3 is TGTGCCAGCAGCGAGATGGACAGGGCAACTAATGAAAAACTGTTTTTT. It specifies CASSEMDRATNEKLFF.

This chain joins TRBV15 and TRBJ2-3, with no clear D. The CDR3 length is 16 residues. CDR1 and CDR2 (germline): LNHNV, YYDKDF (reference sequence). The V gene lost 0 bases and the J gene lost 0 bases, with 10 bases spanning the gap. The CDR3 protein is CATSRDRVGSTDTQYF. The CDR3 DNA is TGTGCCACCAGCAGAGATCGGGTCGGGAGCACAGATACGCAGTATTTT.

The rearrangement joins TRBV2 to TRBJ2-1, with D possibly TRBD1 on 6 matching bases. Looked up from germline, CDR1 is SNHLY and CDR2 is FYNNEI. V lost 2 bases and J 0 bases, leaving 20 bases between the germline ends. The CDR3 totals 19 residues. The CDR3 DNA sequence: TGTGCCAGCAGTGAATGGGACACCCGGGCTAAAAGCTCCTACAATGAGCAGTTCTTC. Protein product: CASSEWDTRAKSSYNEQFF.

This clone has a count of ten or more. The gene calls are TRBV6-5 and TRBJ1-2; D ambiguous. This CDR3 has 13 amino acids. Germline CDR1 MNHEY, CDR2 SVGAGI. The germline V and J ends were trimmed by 6 bases and 2 bases, with 10 bases remaining between them. The CDR3: CASRSGINYGYTF. In DNA form, the CDR3 reads TGTGCCAGCAGATCGGGGATAAACTATGGCTACACCTTC.

The chain couples TRBV2 to TRBJ2-1; TRBD2 matches at 7 bases. Germline V gene lookup returns CDR1 SNHLY and CDR2 FYNNEI. The CDR3 is 14 residues long. The trim removed 4 bases at V and 9 bases at J, leaving 9 bases unmatched. CDR3 sequence: CASSGLAIAGEQFF. CDR3 DNA sequence: TGTGCCAGCAGTGGGCTAGCAATAGCGGGTGAGCAGTTCTTC.

This clone was seen a single time. V gene TRBV7-9 combines with J gene TRBJ2-7; the D gene is possibly TRBD2 (6 bases). The length of the CDR3 is 17 residues. The germline CDR1 and CDR2 sequences are SEHNR and FQNEAQ (reference sequence). Trimming shortened V by 1 base and J by 6 bases, and 22 bases separated the two germline ends. This chain's CDR3 is CASSLEYRRGLFGEQYF. In DNA, the CDR3 is TGTGCCAGCAGCTTAGAATACCGTAGGGGACTTTTCGGCGAGCAGTACTTC. Supplemented by reference TRBV7-9 and TRBJ2-7, the full variable domain reads DTGVSQNPRHKITKRGQNVTFRCDPISEHNRLYWYRQTLGQGPEFLTYFQNEAQLEKSRLLSDRFSAERPKGSFSTLEIQRTEQGDSAMYLCASSLEYRRGLFGEQYFGPGTRLTVT.

This chain uses TRBV6-5 with TRBJ2-3; 10 positions match TRBD2. The CDR3 spans 15 residues. Germline CDR1 reads MNHEY; CDR2 reads SVGAGI. The V and J ends lost 6 bases and 0 bases, in that order; junction bases with no gene match: 3. The CDR3 DNA sequence: TGTGCCAGCAGGGTGGGACTAGCGAGCACAGATACGCAGTATTTT. Protein product: CASRVGLASTDTQYF.

This clone was seen once. V is TRBV6-5 and J is TRBJ1-4; 8 bases line up with TRBD1. The CDR3 totals 15 residues. Per germline, CDR1 MNHEY and CDR2 SVGAGI. J lost 0 bases, V lost 4 bases, and 1 base had no gene match. CDR3 sequence reads: CASSSGQATNEKLFF. DNA for the CDR3: TGTGCCAGCAGTTCGGGACAGGCAACTAATGAAAAACTGTTTTTT.

The chain carries TRBV18 and TRBJ1-2; maybe TRBD1 (5 bases). V was pared by 4 bases and J by 8 bases, with 17 bases between. Germline lookup yields CDR1 KGHSH and CDR2 LQKENI. This CDR3 is 14 amino acids long. This CDR3 is CASSQDRDLEGYTF. DNA for the CDR3: TGTGCCAGCTCACAAGACCGGGACTTAGAGGGCTACACCTTC.

This sequence joins TRBV19 and TRBJ1-5, with 8 bases matching TRBD1. V lost 7 bases and J lost 0; bases outside the gene matches: 14. Germline V lookup: CDR1 LNHDA, CDR2 SQIVND (reference sequence). The CDR3 runs 18 residues. In nucleotides, the CDR3 is TGTGCCAGTAATAGAGTAGGCGACAGGGGAGGTAGCAATCAGCCCCAGCATTTT. Translated: CASNRVGDRGGSNQPQHF.

The V call is TRBV28, the J call TRBJ2-5; 8 nucleotides align to TRBD1. Looked up from germline, CDR1 is MDHEN and CDR2 is SYDVKM. The CDR3 is 15 amino acids. V shed 5 bases and J 5 bases; nucleotides not matched to a gene: 10. The CDR3 protein is CASSPWTGPRETQYF. The CDR3 DNA follows: TGTGCCAGCAGTCCATGGACAGGGCCCAGGGAGACCCAGTACTTC.

The chain is built from TRBV30 and TRBJ1-2, with 8 bases identical to TRBD1. With V trimmed by 1 base and J by 7 bases, 5 bases remained unmatched. CDR3 length equals 13 residues. Germline V gene lookup returns CDR1 GTSNPN and CDR2 SVGIG (reference sequence). In nucleotides, the CDR3 is TGTGCCTGGAGTGATACAGGGGGTAGTGGCTACACCTTC. Its protein product is CAWSDTGGSGYTF. The full variable domain, with the rest looked up from reference TRBV30 and TRBJ1-2, is SQTIHQWPATLVQPVGSPLSLECTVEGTSNPNLYWYRQAAGRGLQLLFYSVGIGQISSEVPQNLSASRPQDRQFILSSKKLLLSDSGFYLCAWSDTGGSGYTFGSGTRLTVV.

The V call is TRBV7-9, the J call TRBJ2-7; TRBD2 aligns across 8 bases. The germline V gene has CDR1 SEHNR and CDR2 FQNEAQ (reference sequence). The CDR3 has 15 amino acids. The trim removed 5 bases at V and 5 bases at J, leaving 11 bases unmatched. Here the CDR3 DNA reads TGTGCCAGCAGCCCGTTGGGCGGGGGGCAAGACGAGCAGTACTTC. This sequence encodes CASSPLGGGQDEQYF.

The genes are TRBV28 and TRBJ1-6; no reliable D call. Trimming removed 5 bases from V and 14 bases from J, with 19 bases in between. Germline lookup yields CDR1 MDHEN and CDR2 SYDVKM. This CDR3 region has 14 residues. The CDR3 DNA is TGTGCCAGCAGTCCCCCGGGTCTAATACATGCCCTCCACTTT. Its translation is CASSPPGLIHALHF.

The V call is TRBV24-1, the J call TRBJ2-1; D unclear. Germline V gene sequence: CDR1 KGHDR, CDR2 SFDVKD. V was shortened by 3 bases and J by 0 bases, with 8 bases between the two germline ends. This CDR3 comprises 15 residues. CDR3 protein: CATSDIGFSYNEQFF. In nucleotides, the CDR3 is TGTGCCACCAGTGATATCGGGTTCTCCTACAATGAGCAGTTCTTC.

This chain uses TRBV7-6 with TRBJ2-2; 12 bases match TRBD2. V shed 4 bases and J 6 bases; nucleotides not matched to a gene: 9. The CDR3 loop spans 17 amino acids. Germline V gene sequence: CDR1 SGHVS, CDR2 FNYEAQ. The CDR3 nucleotides are TGTGCCAGCAGCTCGGGACTAGCGGGCCCAACTCCCGGGGAGCTGTTTTTT. Amino acid sequence: CASSSGLAGPTPGELFF.

CDR3 protein: CASSAHPGSEYGYTF. Here the CDR3 DNA reads TGTGCCAGCAGCGCGCACCCCGGTAGCGAGTATGGCTACACCTTC. V usage is TRBV9 and J usage is TRBJ1-2; D call uncertain. The V end lost 3 bases, the J end lost 5 bases, and 17 bases lay between the germline ends. Germline V lookup: CDR1 SGDLS, CDR2 YYNGEE. CDR3 length: 15 residues.

V and J are TRBV5-1 and TRBJ2-5; 7 nucleotides align to TRBD2. With 5 bases clipped from V and 2 bases from J, the junction kept 6 bases outside the gene matches. This CDR3 region has 14 residues. CDR1 is SGHRS and CDR2 is YFSETQ in the germline V gene. The chain's CDR3 is CASRLTGGQETQYF. The CDR3 DNA follows: TGCGCCAGCAGGCTTACGGGGGGACAAGAGACCCAGTACTTC.